This T cell receptor (beta chain) appears in the sequencing data of a study of cytomegalovirus exposure and HLA in healthy donors. The study's findings and limits: The study designated fewer than 200 TCR beta chains cytomegalovirus-associated. V- and J-gene trimming in TCR beta was tied to a missense DCLRE1C variant by an analysis performed later. The later analysis indicated that the majority of CMV-associated TCR beta chains appeared HLA-restricted. The dataset shows that most TCR sequences were rare, while some public TCRs occurred in many donors.

The PCR contained 60 Vbeta and 13 Jbeta primers. Here immunoSEQ multiplex PCR was the method, and the copy in TCRdb shows in-frame clones only, minus some. The data hold over 150,000 clones, with around 80% observed a single time. This clone appeared a few times. Its antigen is undetermined. Trimming took off 1 base at V and 6 bases at J, with 10 bases between the two ends. Germline-derived CDR1 and CDR2 are MNHEY and SMNVEV (reference sequence). This CDR3 spans 14 amino acids. V usage is TRBV27 and J usage is TRBJ1-5, with D perhaps TRBD1 (6 bases). Input material: PBMCs. The origin of this receptor is a human donor in good health. CDR3 sequence (DNA): TGTGCCAGCAGTTTATGGGGGGGCGGTCAGCCCCAGCATTTT. Its protein is CASSLWGGGQPQHF.